The 17 T cell receptor beta chains reported below all come from one sample, sequenced in a study of control samples from healthy donors and cancer patients. This table comes from immunoSEQ multiplex PCR, and its TCRdb copy is limited to in-frame clones, with some not included. The data contain approximately 210,000 clones, 91% of them singletons. Sequencing input: blood. These receptors came from a man aged 30 to 45 in good health.

The chain has TRBV6-5 and TRBJ1-2; TRBD1 might be the D (5 bases). Germline lookup yields CDR1 MNHEY and CDR2 SVGAGI. The V gene lost 2 bases and the J gene lost 4 bases, with 17 bases spanning the gap. The CDR3 is made up of 16 amino acids. The CDR3 DNA sequence: TGTGCCAGCAGTTACGGGACGACCTCTCGGGGCTATGGCTACACCTTC. This translates into CASSYGTTSRGYGYTF.

The genes are TRBV11-2 and TRBJ2-3; TRBD1 matches at 9 bases. The CDR3 totals 15 residues. The V gene end was trimmed by 3 bases and the J gene end by 0 bases; junction bases not matched to a gene: 1. Germline lookup yields CDR1 SGHAT and CDR2 FQNNGV. The CDR3 region is CASSLDRGSTDTQYF. The CDR3 bases are TGTGCCAGCAGCTTGGACAGGGGCAGCACAGATACGCAGTATTTT. The full variable domain, rest sourced from reference TRBV11-2 and TRBJ2-3, is EAGVAQSPRYKIIEKRQSVAFWCNPISGHATLYWYQQILGQGPKLLIQFQNNGVVDDSQLPKDRFSAERLKGVDSTLKIQPAKLEDSAVYLCASSLDRGSTDTQYFGPGTRLTVL.

The rearrangement joins TRBV19 to TRBJ1-5; D ambiguous. V lost 5 bases and J lost 4, with 9 bases in between. CDR1 LNHDA and CDR2 SQIVND come from the germline V gene (reference sequence). CDR3 length: 13 residues. In DNA, the CDR3 is TGTGCCAGTAGTCTAAGGGATAATCAGCCCCAGCATTTT. This translates into CASSLRDNQPQHF. The variable domain in full, completed from reference TRBV19 and TRBJ1-5, reads DGGITQSPKYLFRKEGQNVTLSCEQNLNHDAMYWYRQDPGQGLRLIYYSQIVNDFQKGDIAEGYSVSREKKESFPLTVTSAQKNPTAFYLCASSLRDNQPQHFGDGTRLSIL.

The rearrangement uses TRBV27 and TRBJ2-7, with unresolved D. Germline values: CDR1 MNHEY, CDR2 SMNVEV (reference sequence). Trimming shortened V by 3 bases and J by 4 bases, and 10 bases separated the two germline ends. The CDR3 has 13 residues. The CDR3 DNA follows: TGTGCCAGCAGTTTGTCGTTAGGATACGAGCAGTACTTC. Its protein is CASSLSLGYEQYF.

This clone was counted only a few times. This chain joins TRBV5-1 and TRBJ2-7, with D possibly TRBD1 on 5 matching bases. The CDR3 consists of 15 residues. Deletions cut 2 bases from V and 2 bases from J, with 14 bases between. Germline V gives CDR1 SGHRS, CDR2 YFSETQ. Here the CDR3 DNA reads TGCGCCAGCAGCTTAGGGGATGTTAACCCCTACGAGCAGTACTTC. Amino acid sequence: CASSLGDVNPYEQYF.

This rearrangement joins TRBV3-1 (or the pseudogene TRBV3-2) to TRBJ2-1; D is unclear. Germline V gene lookup returns CDR1 LGHDT and CDR2 YNNKEL (reference sequence). V was clipped by 6 bases and J by 4 bases, with 13 bases between them. The CDR3 totals 14 residues. The CDR3 here is CASSLAGQYNEQFF. CDR3 nucleotides: TGTGCCAGCAGTCTCGCCGGGCAGTACAATGAGCAGTTCTTC.

This chain links TRBV11-2 with TRBJ2-1; 12 bases match TRBD2. The CDR3 spans 16 residues. Per the germline V gene, CDR1 is SGHAT and CDR2 is FQNNGV. J lost 2 bases, V lost 5 bases, and 4 bases had no gene match. CDR3 residues: CASSLRLAGAYNEQFF. The CDR3, as DNA: TGTGCCAGCAGCCTAAGACTAGCGGGGGCCTACAATGAGCAGTTCTTC.

J is TRBJ2-3 and V is TRBV5-6, with a weak D call TRBD1 (5 bases). The CDR3 extends over 12 amino acids. Germline CDR1 and CDR2: SGHDT and YYEEEE. Trimming cost V 3 bases and J 4 bases, with 6 bases left between them. The CDR3 region is CASSSGSDTQYF. In nucleotides, the CDR3 is TGTGCCAGCAGCTCAGGGTCAGATACGCAGTATTTT.

V gene TRBV5-6 combines with J gene TRBJ2-1; a possible D gene is TRBD1 (5 bases). The germline gives CDR1 SGHDT, CDR2 YYEEEE. Trimming left V 4 bases short and J 2 bases short, with 13 bases between. The CDR3 spans 15 residues. Written as DNA, the CDR3 is TGTGCCAGCAGCCTGTCAGGGTGGGCCTACAATGAGCAGTTCTTC. Translation: CASSLSGWAYNEQFF.

The V call is TRBV6-6, the J call TRBJ1-5; a weak D match, TRBD1 (6 bases). Germline CDR1 MNHNY, CDR2 SVGAGI (reference sequence). V was trimmed by 7 bases and J by 7 bases, leaving 20 bases between them. This CDR3 region has 15 residues. The CDR3 spells CASTPQGREGQPQHF. The CDR3 coding sequence is TGTGCCAGCACACCACAGGGCAGGGAAGGGCAGCCCCAGCATTTT.

The genes are TRBV2 and TRBJ2-3; either TRBD1 or TRBD2 may fit D (5 bases each). Germline V gives CDR1 SNHLY, CDR2 FYNNEI. The CDR3 totals 12 residues. The CDR3 protein is CAVGDPTDTQYF. Here the CDR3 DNA reads TGTGCGGTAGGGGACCCGACAGATACGCAGTATTTT.

The rearrangement uses TRBV12-3 or TRBV12-4 and TRBJ2-4; D possibly corresponds to TRBD1 (6 bases). This CDR3 has 12 amino acids. The V and J ends lost 6 bases and 9 bases respectively, with 12 bases between them. CDR3 sequence: CASSLRGFIQYF. In nucleotides, the CDR3 is TGTGCCAGCAGCCTCAGGGGTTTCATTCAGTACTTC.

The chain has TRBV6-1 and TRBJ1-1; 8 bases fit TRBD1. CDR1 is MNHNS and CDR2 is SASEGT in the germline V gene. V shed 2 bases, J shed 10 bases, and the junction held 12 bases outside the gene matches. The length of the CDR3 is 15 residues. The CDR3 coding sequence is TGTGCCAGCAGTGAAAGGGGCAGGGGGCCGGTAGGAGCTTTCTTT. Translated: CASSERGRGPVGAFF.

This chain uses TRBV4-1 with TRBJ2-7; 8 bases agree with TRBD1. The V gene end was trimmed by 3 bases and the J gene end by 1 base; junction bases not matched to a gene: 5. In germline, CDR1 is MGHRA, CDR2 YSYEKL. The CDR3 has 15 residues. The CDR3 DNA follows: TGCGCCAGCAGCCAGACTTGGACAGGGTCCTACGAGCAGTACTTC. This sequence encodes CASSQTWTGSYEQYF.

This chain joins TRBV7-2 and TRBJ2-5; maybe TRBD1 (6 bases). V lost 1 base and J lost 3, with 12 bases in between. Germline assignment: CDR1 SGHTA and CDR2 FQGNSA. CDR3 length equals 15 residues. The chain's CDR3 is CASSLGGRTEETQYF. CDR3 nucleotide sequence: TGTGCCAGCAGCTTAGGTGGGCGGACAGAAGAGACCCAGTACTTC. The full variable domain, rest sourced from reference TRBV7-2 and TRBJ2-5, is GAGVSQSPSNKVTEKGKDVELRCDPISGHTALYWYRQSLGQGLEFLIYFQGNSAPDKSGLPSDRFSAERTGGSVSTLTIQRTQQEDSAVYLCASSLGGRTEETQYFGPGTRLLVL.

This chain uses TRBV3-1 (or the pseudogene TRBV3-2) with TRBJ1-4; D remains unclear. This CDR3 is built from 15 residues. The V end lost 1 base, the J end lost 8 bases, and 14 bases lay between the germline ends. CDR1 is LGHDT and CDR2 is YNNKEL in the germline V gene (reference sequence). This chain's CDR3 is CASSQGNGENEKLFF. CDR3 DNA: TGTGCCAGCAGCCAAGGTAATGGGGAGAACGAAAAACTGTTTTTT.

V gene TRBV10-3 combines with J gene TRBJ1-1, with 9 bases matching TRBD1. The CDR3 contains 17 residues. Germline V gene data show CDR1 as ENHRY and CDR2 as SYGVKD. V was pared by 0 bases and J by 2 bases, with 7 bases of the junction left unmatched. The CDR3 DNA is TGTGCCATCAGTGAGTCGAGTAACAGGGGGCCAAACACTGAAGCTTTCTTT. As protein: CAISESSNRGPNTEAFF.